This TCR beta chain came from a study of a mutant IDH1 vaccine in newly diagnosed glioma. Study at large: The start of vaccination came 4-6 weeks after radiotherapy alone, or with temozolomide cycles.

Note on this clone: Its antigen is unidentified.

As to time point: week 23, last vaccination. In the vaccine, a single dose held 300 ug of the mutant IDH1 20-mer peptide, along with topical imiquimod. Sequencing used immunoSEQ multiplex PCR; TCRdb keeps in-frame clones, though not all of them. The table has tens of thousands of clones, approximately 72% seen once. Findings and caveats of the study: Any relationship between pseudoprogression and changes in top peripheral T cell clonotypes seemed absent.

Germline CDR1 SGHDT, CDR2 YYEEEE. The CDR3 spans 15 residues. V was shortened by 4 bases and J by 2 bases, with 14 bases between the two germline ends. This sequence originates from a man between 45 and 60 years old with glioma. The starting material was PBMCs, obtained from a glioma patient whose treatment included an IDH1 peptide vaccine. The chain is built from TRBV5-6 and TRBJ2-3; D gene ambiguous. In nucleotides, the CDR3 is TGTGCCAGCAGCGTGGACGGCTATTTCACAGATACGCAGTATTTT. This sequence encodes CASSVDGYFTDTQYF.